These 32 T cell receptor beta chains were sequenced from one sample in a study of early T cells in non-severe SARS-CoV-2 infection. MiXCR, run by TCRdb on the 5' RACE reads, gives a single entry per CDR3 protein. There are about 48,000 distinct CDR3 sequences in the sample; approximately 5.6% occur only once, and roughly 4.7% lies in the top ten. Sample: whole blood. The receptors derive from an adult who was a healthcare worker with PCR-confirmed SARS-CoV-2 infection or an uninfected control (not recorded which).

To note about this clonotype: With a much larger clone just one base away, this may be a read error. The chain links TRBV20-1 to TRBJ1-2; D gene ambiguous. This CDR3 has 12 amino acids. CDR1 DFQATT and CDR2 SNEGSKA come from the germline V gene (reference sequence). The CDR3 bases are TGCAGTGCTAGAGTGGCTGGGTATGGCTACTCCTTC. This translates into CSARVAGYGYSF.

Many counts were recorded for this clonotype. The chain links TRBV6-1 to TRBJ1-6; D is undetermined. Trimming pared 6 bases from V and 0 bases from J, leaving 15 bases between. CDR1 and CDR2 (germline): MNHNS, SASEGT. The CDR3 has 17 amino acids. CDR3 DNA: TGTGCCAGCAGCCTCGACCGTCCGAGCTCCTATAATTCACCCCTCCACTTT. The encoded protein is CASSLDRPSSYNSPLHF.

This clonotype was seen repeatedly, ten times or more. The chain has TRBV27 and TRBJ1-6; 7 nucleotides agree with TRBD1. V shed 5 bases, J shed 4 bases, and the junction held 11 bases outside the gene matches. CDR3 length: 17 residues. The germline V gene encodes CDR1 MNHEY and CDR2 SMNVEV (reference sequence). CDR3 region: CASSPSLDRVYNSPLHF. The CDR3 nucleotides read TGTGCCAGCAGTCCCTCCCTCGACAGGGTATATAATTCACCCCTCCACTTT.

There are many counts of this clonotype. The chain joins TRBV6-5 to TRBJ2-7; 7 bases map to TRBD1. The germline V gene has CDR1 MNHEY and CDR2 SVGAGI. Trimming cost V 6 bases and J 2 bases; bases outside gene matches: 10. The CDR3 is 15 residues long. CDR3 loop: CASSLDRDSPYEQYF. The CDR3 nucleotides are TGTGCCAGCAGCTTGGACCGGGACAGCCCCTACGAGCAGTACTTC.

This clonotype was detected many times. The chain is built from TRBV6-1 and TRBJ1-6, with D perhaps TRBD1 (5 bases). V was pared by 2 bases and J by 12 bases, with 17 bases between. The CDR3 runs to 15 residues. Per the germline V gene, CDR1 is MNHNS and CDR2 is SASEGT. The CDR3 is CASSESERGSVPLHF. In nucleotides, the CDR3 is TGTGCCAGCAGTGAAAGTGAGAGGGGAAGTGTACCCCTCCACTTT.

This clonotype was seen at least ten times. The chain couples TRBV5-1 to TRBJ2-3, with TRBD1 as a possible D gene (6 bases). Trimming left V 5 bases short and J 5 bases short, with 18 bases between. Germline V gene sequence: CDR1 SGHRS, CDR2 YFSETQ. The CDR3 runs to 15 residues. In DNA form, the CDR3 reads TGCGCCAGCAGGGTGACAGGAGCGGTGGGAGATACGCAGTATTTT. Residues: CASRVTGAVGDTQYF.

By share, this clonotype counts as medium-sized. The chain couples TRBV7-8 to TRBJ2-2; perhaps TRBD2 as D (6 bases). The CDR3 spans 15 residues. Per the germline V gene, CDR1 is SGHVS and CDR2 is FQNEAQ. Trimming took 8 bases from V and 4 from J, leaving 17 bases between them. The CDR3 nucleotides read TGTGCCAGCCTCCTCGGGACTGCCGCCACCGGGGAGCTGTTTTTT. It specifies CASLLGTAATGELFF.

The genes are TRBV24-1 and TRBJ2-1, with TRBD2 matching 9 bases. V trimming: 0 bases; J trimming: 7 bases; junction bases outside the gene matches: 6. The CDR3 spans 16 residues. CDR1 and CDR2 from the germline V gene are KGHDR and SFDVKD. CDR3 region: CATSDLDSGRFNEQFF. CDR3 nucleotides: TGTGCCACCAGTGATTTGGATAGCGGGAGATTTAATGAGCAGTTCTTC.

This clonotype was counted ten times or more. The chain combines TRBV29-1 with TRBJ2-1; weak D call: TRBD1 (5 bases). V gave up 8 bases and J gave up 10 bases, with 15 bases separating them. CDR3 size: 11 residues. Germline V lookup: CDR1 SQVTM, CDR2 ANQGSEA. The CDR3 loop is CSSNLSGEQFF. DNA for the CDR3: TGCAGCTCAAATCTCTCAGGGGAGCAGTTCTTC.

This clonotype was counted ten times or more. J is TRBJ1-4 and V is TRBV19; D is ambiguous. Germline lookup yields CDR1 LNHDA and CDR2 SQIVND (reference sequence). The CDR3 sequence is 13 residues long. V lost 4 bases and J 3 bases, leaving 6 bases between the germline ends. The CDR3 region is CASSSWSNEKLFF. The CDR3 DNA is TGTGCCAGTAGTAGCTGGTCTAATGAAAAACTGTTTTTT.

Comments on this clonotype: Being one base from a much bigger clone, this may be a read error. Here the CDR3 reads CASSLIRGNEQYF. The CDR3, as DNA: TGTGCCAGCAGCTTAATCCGGGGAAACGAGCAGTACTTC. The genes are TRBV7-6 and TRBJ2-7, with a possible D match to TRBD2 (5 bases). V was shortened by 2 bases and J by 5 bases, with 10 bases between the two germline ends. Germline CDR1 SGHVS, CDR2 FNYEAQ. CDR3 length equals 13 residues.

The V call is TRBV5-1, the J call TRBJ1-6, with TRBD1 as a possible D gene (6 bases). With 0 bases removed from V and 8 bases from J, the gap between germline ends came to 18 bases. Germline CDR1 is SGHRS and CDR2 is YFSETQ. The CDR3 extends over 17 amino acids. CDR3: CASSLDEPGHPYSPLHF. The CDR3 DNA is TGCGCCAGCAGCTTGGACGAGCCGGGACACCCGTATTCACCCCTCCACTTT.

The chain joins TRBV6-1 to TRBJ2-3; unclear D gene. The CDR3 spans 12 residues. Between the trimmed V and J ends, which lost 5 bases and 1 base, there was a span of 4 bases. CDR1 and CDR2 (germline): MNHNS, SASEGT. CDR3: CASSPRTDTQYF. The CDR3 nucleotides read TGTGCCAGCAGTCCACGCACAGATACGCAGTATTTT.

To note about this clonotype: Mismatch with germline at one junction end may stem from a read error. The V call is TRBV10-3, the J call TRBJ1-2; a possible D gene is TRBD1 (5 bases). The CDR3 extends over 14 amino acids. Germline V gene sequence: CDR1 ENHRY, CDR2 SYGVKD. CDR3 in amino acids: CAISESQGPNGFTF. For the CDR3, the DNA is TGTGCCATCAGTGAGTCGCAGGGCCCGAATGGCTTCACCTTC.

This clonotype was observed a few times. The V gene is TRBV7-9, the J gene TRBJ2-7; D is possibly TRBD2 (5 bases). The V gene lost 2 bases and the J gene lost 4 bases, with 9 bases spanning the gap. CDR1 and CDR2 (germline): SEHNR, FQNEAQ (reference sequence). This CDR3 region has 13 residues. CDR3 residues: CASSLLAGYEQYF. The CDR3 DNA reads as TGTGCCAGCAGCTTACTAGCTGGTTACGAGCAGTACTTC. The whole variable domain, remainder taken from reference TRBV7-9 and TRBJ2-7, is DTGVSQNPRHKITKRGQNVTFRCDPISEHNRLYWYRQTLGQGPEFLTYFQNEAQLEKSRLLSDRFSAERPKGSFSTLEIQRTEQGDSAMYLCASSLLAGYEQYFGPGTRLTVT.

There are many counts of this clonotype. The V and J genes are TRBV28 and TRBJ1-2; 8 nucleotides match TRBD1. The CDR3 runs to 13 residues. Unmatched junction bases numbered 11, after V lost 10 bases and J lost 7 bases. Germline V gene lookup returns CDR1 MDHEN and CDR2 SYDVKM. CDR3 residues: CAIRTGTNSGYTF. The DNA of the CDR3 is TGTGCCATCCGGACAGGGACGAACAGTGGCTACACCTTC.

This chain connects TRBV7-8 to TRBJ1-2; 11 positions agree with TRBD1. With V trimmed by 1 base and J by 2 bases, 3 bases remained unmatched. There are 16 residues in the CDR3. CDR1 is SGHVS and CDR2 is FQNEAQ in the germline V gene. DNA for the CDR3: TGTGCCAGCAGCTTAGGGACAGGGGGCAGGAACTATGGCTACACCTTC. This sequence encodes CASSLGTGGRNYGYTF. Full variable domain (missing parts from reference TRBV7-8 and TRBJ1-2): GAGVSQSPRYKVAKRGQDVALRCDPISGHVSLFWYQQALGQGPEFLTYFQNEAQLDKSGLPSDRFFAERPEGSVSTLKIQRTQQEDSAVYLCASSLGTGGRNYGYTFGSGTRLTVV.

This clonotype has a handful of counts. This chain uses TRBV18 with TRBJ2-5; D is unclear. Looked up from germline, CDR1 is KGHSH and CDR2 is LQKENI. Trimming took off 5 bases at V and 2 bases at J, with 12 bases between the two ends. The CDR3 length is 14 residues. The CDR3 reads CASSSRRVQETQYF. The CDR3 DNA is TGTGCCAGCTCATCCCGACGAGTTCAAGAGACCCAGTACTTC.

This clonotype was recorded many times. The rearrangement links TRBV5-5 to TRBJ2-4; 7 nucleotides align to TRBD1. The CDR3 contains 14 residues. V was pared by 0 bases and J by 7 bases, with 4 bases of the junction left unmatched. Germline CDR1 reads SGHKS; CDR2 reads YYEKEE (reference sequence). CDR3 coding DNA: TGTGCCAGCAGCTTGGAGGGGGCCGGGAACATTCAGTACTTC. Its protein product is CASSLEGAGNIQYF.

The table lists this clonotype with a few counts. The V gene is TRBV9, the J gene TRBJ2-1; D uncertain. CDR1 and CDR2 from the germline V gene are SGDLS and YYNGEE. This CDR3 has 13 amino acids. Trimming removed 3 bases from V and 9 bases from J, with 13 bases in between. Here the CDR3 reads CASSDPPVAEQFF. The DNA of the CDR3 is TGTGCCAGCAGCGATCCCCCCGTTGCTGAGCAGTTCTTC.

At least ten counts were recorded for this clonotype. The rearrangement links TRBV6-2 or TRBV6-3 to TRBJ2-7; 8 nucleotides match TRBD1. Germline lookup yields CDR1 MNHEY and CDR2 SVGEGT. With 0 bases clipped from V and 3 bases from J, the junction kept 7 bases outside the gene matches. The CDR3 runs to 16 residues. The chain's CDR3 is CASSYSGQGARYEQYF. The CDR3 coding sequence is TGTGCCAGCAGTTACTCGGGTCAGGGGGCCCGCTACGAGCAGTACTTC.

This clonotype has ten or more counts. The CDR3 loop reads CAYGESSYEQYF. The CDR3 bases are TGTGCTTATGGGGAGAGCTCCTACGAGCAGTACTTC. V is TRBV30 and J is TRBJ2-7; D may be TRBD2 (5 bases). Germline assignment: CDR1 GTSNPN and CDR2 SVGIG (reference sequence). CDR3 length equals 12 residues.

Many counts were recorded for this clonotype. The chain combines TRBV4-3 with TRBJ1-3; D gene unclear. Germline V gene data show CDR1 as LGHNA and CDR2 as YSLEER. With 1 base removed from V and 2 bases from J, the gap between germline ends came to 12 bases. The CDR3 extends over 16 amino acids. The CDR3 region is CASSQGVSSPGNTIYF. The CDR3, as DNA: TGCGCCAGCAGCCAAGGCGTCTCCTCTCCTGGAAACACCATATATTTT.

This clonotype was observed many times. CDR3 amino acids: CASSETWRQETQYF. In DNA form, the CDR3 reads TGTGCCAGCAGTGAGACATGGCGCCAAGAGACCCAGTACTTC. The rearrangement joins TRBV2 to TRBJ2-5; D uncertain. The CDR3 loop spans 14 amino acids. CDR1 and CDR2 (germline): SNHLY, FYNNEI. V was trimmed by 3 bases and J by 1 base, leaving 9 bases between them.

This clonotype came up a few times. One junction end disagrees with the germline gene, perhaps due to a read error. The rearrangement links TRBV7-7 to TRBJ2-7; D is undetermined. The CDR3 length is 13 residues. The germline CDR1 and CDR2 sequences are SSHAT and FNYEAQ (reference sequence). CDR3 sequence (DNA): TGTGCTAGCAGCCGTAACCCATCCAGCGAGCAGTACTTC. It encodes CASSRNPSSEQYF.

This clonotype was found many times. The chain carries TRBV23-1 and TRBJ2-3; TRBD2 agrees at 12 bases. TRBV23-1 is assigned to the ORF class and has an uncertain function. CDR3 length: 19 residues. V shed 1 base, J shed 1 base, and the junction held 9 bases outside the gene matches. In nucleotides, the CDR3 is TGCGCCAGCAGTCAATGGACGACTAGCGGGAGATGGGGCACAGATACGCAGTATTTT. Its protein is CASSQWTTSGRWGTDTQYF.

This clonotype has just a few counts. The CDR3, as DNA: TGTGCCAGCAGCCAGGACGGTCCCGGTGCGGCTGGAAACACCATATATTTT. Translated: CASSQDGPGAAGNTIYF. This chain uses TRBV3-1 with TRBJ1-3, with D unresolved. The CDR3 runs 17 residues. CDR1 LGHDT and CDR2 YNNKEL come from the germline V gene (reference sequence). The V gene lost 3 bases and the J gene lost 2 bases, with 17 bases spanning the gap.

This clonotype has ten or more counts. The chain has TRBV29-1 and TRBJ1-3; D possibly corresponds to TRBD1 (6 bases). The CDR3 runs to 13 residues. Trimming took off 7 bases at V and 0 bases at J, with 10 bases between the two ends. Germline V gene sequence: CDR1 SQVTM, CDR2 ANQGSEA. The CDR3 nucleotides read TGCAGCGGACAGGCTAACTCTGGAAACACCATATATTTT. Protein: CSGQANSGNTIYF. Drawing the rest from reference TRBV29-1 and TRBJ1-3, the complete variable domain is SAVISQKPSRDICQRGTSLTIQCQVDSQVTMMFWYRQQPGQSLTLIATANQGSEATYESGFVIDKFPISRPNLTFSTLTVSNMSPEDSSIYLCSGQANSGNTIYFGEGSWLTVV.

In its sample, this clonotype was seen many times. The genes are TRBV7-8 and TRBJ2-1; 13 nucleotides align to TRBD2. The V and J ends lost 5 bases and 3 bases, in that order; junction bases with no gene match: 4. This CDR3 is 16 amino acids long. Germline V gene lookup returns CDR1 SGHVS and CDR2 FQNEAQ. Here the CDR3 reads CASSGRTSGSYNEQFF. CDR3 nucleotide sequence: TGTGCCAGCAGCGGCCGGACTAGCGGGAGCTACAATGAGCAGTTCTTC.

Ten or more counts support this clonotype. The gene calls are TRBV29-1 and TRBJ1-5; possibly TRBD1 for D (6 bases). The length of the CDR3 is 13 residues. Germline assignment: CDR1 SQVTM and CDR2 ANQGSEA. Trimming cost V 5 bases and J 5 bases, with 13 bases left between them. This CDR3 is CSVSGGLYQPQHF. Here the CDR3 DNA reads TGCAGCGTTTCCGGGGGCCTGTATCAGCCCCAGCATTTT.

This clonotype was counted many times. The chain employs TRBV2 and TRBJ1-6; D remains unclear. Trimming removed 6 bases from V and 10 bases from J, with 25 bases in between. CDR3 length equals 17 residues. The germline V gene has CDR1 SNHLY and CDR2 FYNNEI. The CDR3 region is CASSVYPPTALGSPLHF. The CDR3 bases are TGTGCCAGCAGCGTCTACCCCCCGACCGCGCTAGGCTCACCCCTCCACTTT.

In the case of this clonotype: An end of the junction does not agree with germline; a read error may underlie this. The chain's CDR3 is CASSSIQHQGTPGPF. Here the CDR3 DNA reads TGTGCCAGCTCATCGATACAGCATCAGGGGACCCCGGGCCCTTTC. The V call is TRBV18, the J call TRBJ2-7; D is perhaps TRBD1 (6 bases). The CDR3 length is 15 residues. Germline CDR1 is KGHSH and CDR2 is LQKENI.